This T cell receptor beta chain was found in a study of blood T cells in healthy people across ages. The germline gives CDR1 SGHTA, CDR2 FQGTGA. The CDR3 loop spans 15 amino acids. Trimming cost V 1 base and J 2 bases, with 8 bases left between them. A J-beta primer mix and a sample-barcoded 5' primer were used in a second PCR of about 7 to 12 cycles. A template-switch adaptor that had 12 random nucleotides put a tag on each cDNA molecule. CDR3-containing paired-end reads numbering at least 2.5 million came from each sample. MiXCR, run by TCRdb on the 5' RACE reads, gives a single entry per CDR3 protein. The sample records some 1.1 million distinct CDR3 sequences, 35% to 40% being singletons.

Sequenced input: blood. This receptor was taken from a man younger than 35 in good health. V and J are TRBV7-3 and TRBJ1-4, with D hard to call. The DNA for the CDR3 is TGTGCCAGCAGCTTAAGTGCAGTTACTAATGAAAAACTGTTTTTT. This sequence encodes CASSLSAVTNEKLFF.